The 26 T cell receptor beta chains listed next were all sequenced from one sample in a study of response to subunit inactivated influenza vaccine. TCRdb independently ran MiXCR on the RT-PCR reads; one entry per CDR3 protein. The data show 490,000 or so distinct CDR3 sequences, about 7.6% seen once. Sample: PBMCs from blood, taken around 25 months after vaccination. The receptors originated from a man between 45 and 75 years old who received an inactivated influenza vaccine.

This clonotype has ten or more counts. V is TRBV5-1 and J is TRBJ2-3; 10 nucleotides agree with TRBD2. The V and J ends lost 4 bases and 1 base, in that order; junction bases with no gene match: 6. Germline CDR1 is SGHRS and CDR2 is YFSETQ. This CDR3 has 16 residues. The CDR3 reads CASSLAGTSGTDTQYF. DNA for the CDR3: TGCGCCAGCAGCCTAGCCGGGACTAGCGGCACAGATACGCAGTATTTT. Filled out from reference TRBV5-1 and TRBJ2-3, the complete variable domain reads KAGVTQTPRYLIKTRGQQVTLSCSPISGHRSVSWYQQTPGQGLQFLFEYFSETQRNKGNFPGRFSGRQFSNSRSEMNVSTLELGDSALYLCASSLAGTSGTDTQYFGPGTRLTVL.

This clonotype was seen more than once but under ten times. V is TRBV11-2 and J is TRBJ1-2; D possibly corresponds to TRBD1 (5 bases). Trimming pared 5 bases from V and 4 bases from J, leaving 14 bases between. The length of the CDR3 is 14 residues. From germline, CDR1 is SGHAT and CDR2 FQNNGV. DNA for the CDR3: TGTGCCAGCAGCCAAACCATCCAGGGCTATGGCTACACCTTC. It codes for CASSQTIQGYGYTF.

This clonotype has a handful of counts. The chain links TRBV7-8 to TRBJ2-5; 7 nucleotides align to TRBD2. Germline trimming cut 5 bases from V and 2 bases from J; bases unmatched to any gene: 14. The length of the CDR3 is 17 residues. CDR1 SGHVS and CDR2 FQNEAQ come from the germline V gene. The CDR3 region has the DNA TGTGCCAGCAGCCCCCTTTTTTCGGGAGGTGATCAAGAGACCCAGTACTTC. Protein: CASSPLFSGGDQETQYF.

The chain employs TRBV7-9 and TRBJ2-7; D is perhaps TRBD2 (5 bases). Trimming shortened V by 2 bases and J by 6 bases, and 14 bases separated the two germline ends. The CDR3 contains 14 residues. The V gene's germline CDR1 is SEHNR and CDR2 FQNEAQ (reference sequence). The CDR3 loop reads CASSLSSSAGEQYF. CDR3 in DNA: TGTGCCAGCAGCTTATCTTCCTCGGCGGGCGAGCAGTACTTC.

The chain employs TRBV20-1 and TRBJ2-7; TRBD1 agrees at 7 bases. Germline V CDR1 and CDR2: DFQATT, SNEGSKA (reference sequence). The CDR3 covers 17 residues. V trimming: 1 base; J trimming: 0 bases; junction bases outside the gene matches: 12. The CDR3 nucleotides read TGCAGTGCTAGAGCGACTGTCGGACAGGCGAGCTCCTACGAGCAGTACTTC. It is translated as CSARATVGQASSYEQYF.

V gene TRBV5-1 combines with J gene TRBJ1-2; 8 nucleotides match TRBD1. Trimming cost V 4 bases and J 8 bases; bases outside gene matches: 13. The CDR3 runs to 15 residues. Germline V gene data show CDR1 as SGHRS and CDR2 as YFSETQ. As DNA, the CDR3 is TGCGCCAGCAGCCCTACCGGGACAGGCGGCGGGGGCTACACCTTC. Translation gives CASSPTGTGGGGYTF. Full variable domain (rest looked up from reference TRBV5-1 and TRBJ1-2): KAGVTQTPRYLIKTRGQQVTLSCSPISGHRSVSWYQQTPGQGLQFLFEYFSETQRNKGNFPGRFSGRQFSNSRSEMNVSTLELGDSALYLCASSPTGTGGGGYTFGSGTRLTVV.

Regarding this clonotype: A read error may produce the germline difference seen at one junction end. The CDR3 spells CACSLAGHSDTQYF. The CDR3 DNA sequence: TGCGCCTGCAGCTTGGCGGGACACTCAGATACGCAGTATTTT. The chain has TRBV5-1 and TRBJ2-3; D may be TRBD1 or TRBD2 (6 bases each). The germline V gene has CDR1 SGHRS and CDR2 YFSETQ. This CDR3 region has 14 residues.

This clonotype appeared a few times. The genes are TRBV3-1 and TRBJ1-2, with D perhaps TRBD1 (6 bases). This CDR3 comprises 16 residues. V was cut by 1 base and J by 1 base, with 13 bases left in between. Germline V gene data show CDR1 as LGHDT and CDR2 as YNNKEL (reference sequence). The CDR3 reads CASSQGSWGRNYGYTF. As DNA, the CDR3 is TGTGCCAGCAGCCAAGGCTCTTGGGGGCGTAACTATGGCTACACCTTC. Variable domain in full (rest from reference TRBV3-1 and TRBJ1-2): DTAVSQTPKYLVTQMGNDKSIKCEQNLGHDTMYWYKQDSKKFLKIMFSYNNKELIINETVPNRFSPKSPDKAHLNLHINSLELGDSAVYFCASSQGSWGRNYGYTFGSGTRLTVV.

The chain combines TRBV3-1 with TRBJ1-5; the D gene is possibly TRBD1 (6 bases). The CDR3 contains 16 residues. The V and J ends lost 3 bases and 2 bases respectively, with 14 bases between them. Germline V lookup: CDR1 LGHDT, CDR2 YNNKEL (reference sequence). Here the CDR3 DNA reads TGTGCCAGCAGCCATTCACAGGGCTTGGGCAATCAGCCCCAGCATTTT. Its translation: CASSHSQGLGNQPQHF. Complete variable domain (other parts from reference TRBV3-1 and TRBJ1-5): DTAVSQTPKYLVTQMGNDKSIKCEQNLGHDTMYWYKQDSKKFLKIMFSYNNKELIINETVPNRFSPKSPDKAHLNLHINSLELGDSAVYFCASSHSQGLGNQPQHFGDGTRLSIL.

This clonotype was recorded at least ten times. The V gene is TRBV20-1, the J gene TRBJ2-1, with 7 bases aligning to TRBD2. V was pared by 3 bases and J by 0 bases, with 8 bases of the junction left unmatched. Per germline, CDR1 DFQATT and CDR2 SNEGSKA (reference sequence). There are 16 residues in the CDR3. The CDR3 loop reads CSASRPSGGSYNEQFF. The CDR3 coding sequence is TGCAGTGCTAGCAGGCCTAGCGGAGGCTCCTACAATGAGCAGTTCTTC.

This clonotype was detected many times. The CDR3 sequence: CASSPTGGIGELFF. The DNA for the CDR3 is TGCGCCAGCAGCCCGACAGGGGGTATCGGGGAGCTGTTTTTT. V gene TRBV5-1 combines with J gene TRBJ2-2; 9 bases agree with TRBD1. There are 14 residues in the CDR3. Trimming removed 4 bases from V and 7 bases from J; junction bases left unmatched: 5. Per germline, CDR1 SGHRS and CDR2 YFSETQ.

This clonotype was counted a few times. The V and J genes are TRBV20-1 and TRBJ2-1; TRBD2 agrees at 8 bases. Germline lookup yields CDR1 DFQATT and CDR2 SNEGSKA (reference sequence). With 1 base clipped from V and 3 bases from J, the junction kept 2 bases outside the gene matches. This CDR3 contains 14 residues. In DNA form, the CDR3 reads TGCAGTGCTAGAGTAACTAGCGGCTACAATGAGCAGTTCTTC. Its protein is CSARVTSGYNEQFF.

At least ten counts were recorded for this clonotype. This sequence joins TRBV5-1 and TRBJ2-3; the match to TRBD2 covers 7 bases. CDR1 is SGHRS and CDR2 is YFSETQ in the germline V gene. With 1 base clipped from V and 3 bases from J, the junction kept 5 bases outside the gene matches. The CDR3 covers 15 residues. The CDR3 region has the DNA TGCGCCAGCAGCTTGAGGCTAGCGGATACAGATACGCAGTATTTT. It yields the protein CASSLRLADTDTQYF.

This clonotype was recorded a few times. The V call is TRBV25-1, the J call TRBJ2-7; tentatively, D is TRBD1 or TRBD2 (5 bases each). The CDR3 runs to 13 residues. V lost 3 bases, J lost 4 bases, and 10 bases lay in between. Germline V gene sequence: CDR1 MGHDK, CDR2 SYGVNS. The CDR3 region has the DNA TGTGCCAGCAGTGAGCCAGGGAGATACGAGCAGTACTTC. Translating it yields CASSEPGRYEQYF.

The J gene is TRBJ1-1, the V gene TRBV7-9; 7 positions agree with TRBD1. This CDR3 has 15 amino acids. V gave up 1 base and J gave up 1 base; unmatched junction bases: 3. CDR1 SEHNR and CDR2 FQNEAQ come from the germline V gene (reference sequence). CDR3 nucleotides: TGTGCCAGCAGCTTAGTGTACAGGGGGAACACTGAAGCTTTCTTT. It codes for CASSLVYRGNTEAFF.

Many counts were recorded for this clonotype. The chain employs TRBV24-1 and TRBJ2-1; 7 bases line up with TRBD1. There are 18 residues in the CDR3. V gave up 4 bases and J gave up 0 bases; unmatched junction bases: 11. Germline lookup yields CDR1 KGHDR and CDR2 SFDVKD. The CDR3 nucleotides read TGTGCCACCAGTGACAATGACAGGGCCCTGAGCTCCTACAATGAGCAGTTCTTC. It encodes CATSDNDRALSSYNEQFF.

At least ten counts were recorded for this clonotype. The CDR3 protein is CASSKRGETSGKIDEQFF. In DNA, the CDR3 is TGTGCCAGCAGCAAAAGGGGAGAGACTAGCGGGAAAATCGATGAGCAGTTCTTC. V usage is TRBV21-1 and J usage is TRBJ2-1; the table calls TRBD2, which could not be checked here. TRBV21-1 is marked as a pseudogene. The CDR3 is made up of 18 amino acids.

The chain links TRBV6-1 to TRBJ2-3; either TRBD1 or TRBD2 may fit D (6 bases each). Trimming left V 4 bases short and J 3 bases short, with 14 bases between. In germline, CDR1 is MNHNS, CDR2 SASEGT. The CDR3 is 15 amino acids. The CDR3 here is CASSGGTGRTDTQYF. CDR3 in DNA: TGTGCCAGCAGTGGGGGAACAGGGAGGACAGATACGCAGTATTTT.

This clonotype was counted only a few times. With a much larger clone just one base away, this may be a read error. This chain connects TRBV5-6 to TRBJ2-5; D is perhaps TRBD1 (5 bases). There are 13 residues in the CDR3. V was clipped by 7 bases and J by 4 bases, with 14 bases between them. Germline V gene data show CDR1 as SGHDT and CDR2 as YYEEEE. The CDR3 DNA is TGTGCCAGCTGCAGGGAACTTGTAGAGACCCAGTACTTC. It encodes CASCRELVETQYF.

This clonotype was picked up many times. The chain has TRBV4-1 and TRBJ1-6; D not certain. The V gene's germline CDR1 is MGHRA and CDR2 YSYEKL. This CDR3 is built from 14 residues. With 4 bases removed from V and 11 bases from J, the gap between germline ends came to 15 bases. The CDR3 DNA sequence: TGCGCCAGCAGCCCGAAGGAGGGTAGGACACCCCTCCACTTT. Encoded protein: CASSPKEGRTPLHF.

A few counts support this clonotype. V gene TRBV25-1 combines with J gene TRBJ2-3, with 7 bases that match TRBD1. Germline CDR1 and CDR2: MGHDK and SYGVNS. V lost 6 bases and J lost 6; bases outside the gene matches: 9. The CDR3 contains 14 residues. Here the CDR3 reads CASRTGASGDTQYF. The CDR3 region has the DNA TGTGCCAGCAGAACAGGGGCCTCCGGGGATACGCAGTATTTT.

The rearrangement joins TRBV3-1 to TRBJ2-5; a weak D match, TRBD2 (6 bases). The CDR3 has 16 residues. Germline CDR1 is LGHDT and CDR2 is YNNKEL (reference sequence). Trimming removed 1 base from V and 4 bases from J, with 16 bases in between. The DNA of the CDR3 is TGTGCCAGCAGCCAAGGACGCGGGATAGGGCCAGAGACCCAGTACTTC. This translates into CASSQGRGIGPETQYF.

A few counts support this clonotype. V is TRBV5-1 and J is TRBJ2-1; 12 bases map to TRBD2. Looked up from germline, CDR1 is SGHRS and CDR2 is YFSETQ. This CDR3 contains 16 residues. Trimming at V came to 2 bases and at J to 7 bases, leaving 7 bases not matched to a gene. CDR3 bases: TGCGCCAGCAGCTTAATGGCTAGCGGGAGGGGTAATGAGCAGTTCTTC. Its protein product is CASSLMASGRGNEQFF.

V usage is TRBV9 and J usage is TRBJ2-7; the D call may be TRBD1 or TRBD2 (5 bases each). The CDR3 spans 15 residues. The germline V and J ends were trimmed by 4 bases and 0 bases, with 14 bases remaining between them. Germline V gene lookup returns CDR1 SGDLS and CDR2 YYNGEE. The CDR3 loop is CASSPGWGNSYEQYF. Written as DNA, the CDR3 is TGTGCCAGCAGCCCCGGATGGGGGAACTCCTACGAGCAGTACTTC.

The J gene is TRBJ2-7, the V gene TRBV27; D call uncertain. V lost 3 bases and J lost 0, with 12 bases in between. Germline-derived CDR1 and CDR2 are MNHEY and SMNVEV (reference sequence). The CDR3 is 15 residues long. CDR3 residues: CASSFSVGLSYEQYF. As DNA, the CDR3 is TGTGCCAGCAGTTTTTCGGTTGGGCTCTCCTACGAGCAGTACTTC.

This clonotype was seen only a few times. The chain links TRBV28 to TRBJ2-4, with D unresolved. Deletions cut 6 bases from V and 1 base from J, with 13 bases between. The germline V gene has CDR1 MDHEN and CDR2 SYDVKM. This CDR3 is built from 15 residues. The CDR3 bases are TGTGCCAGCAGACTAAGGGATGGGGCCAAAAACATTCAGTACTTC. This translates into CASRLRDGAKNIQYF.